The 17 T cell receptor beta chains reported below all come from one sample, sequenced in a study of cytomegalovirus exposure and HLA in healthy donors (TCRdb year 2017). The method was the immunoSEQ multiplex PCR assay. For the multiplex PCR, a mixture combining 60 forward primers for TCR Vbeta segments and 13 reverse primers for TCR Jbeta segments was used. TCRdb provides this immuneACCESS table in a form limited to in-frame rearrangements. Some clones are lacking; in checked studies, under half of them reflect an unresolved V gene, and why the rest are absent is not known. The sample data list about 160,000 clones, and 60% to 85% of these were observed just once. About 1.4% of the sample lies in the top ten. Source material: PBMCs. The receptors come from a woman under 40 in good health and CMV-seronegative.

In its sample, this clone was seen a few times. The chain uses TRBV5-6 and TRBJ1-5; D is ambiguous. This CDR3 comprises 15 residues. Germline V CDR1 and CDR2: SGHDT, YYEEEE. V was pared by 0 bases and J by 3 bases, with 10 bases between. The CDR3, as DNA: TGTGCCAGCAGCTTGGGACGGAGACCCAATCAGCCCCAGCATTTT. Translating it yields CASSLGRRPNQPQHF.

The table lists this clone with a few counts. The rearrangement links TRBV4-1 to TRBJ2-5; 8 nucleotides align to TRBD2. CDR1 MGHRA and CDR2 YSYEKL come from the germline V gene. This CDR3 has 15 amino acids. V trimming: 2 bases; J trimming: 4 bases; junction bases outside the gene matches: 6. The chain's CDR3 is CASSQYGGAGETQYF. The CDR3 DNA sequence: TGCGCCAGCAGCCAATACGGGGGGGCGGGAGAGACCCAGTACTTC.

CDR3 DNA: TGTGCCAGCTCATCTATTGACAGTACTGAAGCTTTCTTT. Protein: CASSSIDSTEAFF. This chain joins TRBV18 and TRBJ1-1; D might be TRBD1 (5 bases). The germline gives CDR1 KGHSH, CDR2 LQKENI. The CDR3 runs 13 residues. Deletions cut 5 bases from V and 5 bases from J, with 12 bases between.

The chain carries TRBV7-2 and TRBJ1-2; D not certain. Germline V gene data show CDR1 as SGHTA and CDR2 as FQGNSA. Trimming shortened V by 2 bases and J by 8 bases, and 9 bases separated the two germline ends. The CDR3 runs 12 residues. The CDR3 coding sequence is TGTGCCAGCAGCTTACAGGAGGAAGGCTACACCTTC. Translated, it gives CASSLQEEGYTF.

The J gene is TRBJ1-1, the V gene TRBV6-5; D remains ambiguous. The CDR3 consists of 15 residues. Germline CDR1 is MNHEY and CDR2 is SVGAGI. Trimming removed 1 base at V and 1 base at J, with 10 bases between. CDR3 in DNA: TGTGCCAGCAGTTACTTGGTACAGCCGAACACTGAAGCTTTCTTT. This encodes CASSYLVQPNTEAFF.

V is TRBV5-1 and J is TRBJ2-2; no clear D gene. CDR1 SGHRS and CDR2 YFSETQ come from the germline V gene. This CDR3 is 14 amino acids long. The V end was cut by 0 bases, the J end by 5 bases, with 8 bases between. CDR3 coding DNA: TGCGCCAGCAGCTTGGAGAGATTGACCGGGGAGCTGTTTTTT. As protein: CASSLERLTGELFF. Filled out from reference TRBV5-1 and TRBJ2-2, the complete variable domain reads KAGVTQTPRYLIKTRGQQVTLSCSPISGHRSVSWYQQTPGQGLQFLFEYFSETQRNKGNFPGRFSGRQFSNSRSEMNVSTLELGDSALYLCASSLERLTGELFFGEGSRLTVL.

The chain employs TRBV2 and TRBJ1-5; D perhaps matches TRBD1 (5 bases). The V end lost 6 bases, the J end lost 2 bases, and 20 bases lay between the germline ends. CDR1 and CDR2 from the germline V gene are SNHLY and FYNNEI. The CDR3 is made up of 17 amino acids. The CDR3 spells CASSAAGGRYGNQPQHF. In DNA, the CDR3 is TGTGCCAGCAGCGCCGCGGGGGGAAGGTATGGCAATCAGCCCCAGCATTTT. Full variable domain (outside the CDR3, taken from reference TRBV2 and TRBJ1-5): EPEVTQTPSHQVTQMGQEVILRCVPISNHLYFYWYRQILGQKVEFLVSFYNNEISEKSEIFDDQFSVERPDGSNFTLKIRSTKLEDSAMYFCASSAAGGRYGNQPQHFGDGTRLSIL.

The chain has TRBV2 and TRBJ2-3; D is undetermined. The V gene lost 2 bases and the J gene lost 3 bases, with 3 bases spanning the gap. Germline-derived CDR1 and CDR2 are SNHLY and FYNNEI. The length of the CDR3 is 12 residues. CDR3 in DNA: TGTGCCAGCAGTGAACAGACAGATACGCAGTATTTT. Its translation: CASSEQTDTQYF.

The V call is TRBV5-4, the J call TRBJ1-1; 10 nucleotides align to TRBD1. Per germline, CDR1 SGHNT and CDR2 YYREEE (reference sequence). The CDR3 totals 16 residues. The V gene end was trimmed by 0 bases and the J gene end by 0 bases; junction bases not matched to a gene: 2. CDR3 residues: CASSLGDRGMNTEAFF. Here the CDR3 DNA reads TGTGCCAGCAGCTTGGGGGACAGGGGCATGAACACTGAAGCTTTCTTT.

The V and J genes are TRBV9 and TRBJ2-3, with D maybe TRBD2 (7 bases). The CDR3 consists of 18 residues. With 4 bases removed from V and 0 bases from J, the gap between germline ends came to 21 bases. The V gene's germline CDR1 is SGDLS and CDR2 YYNGEE. In nucleotides, the CDR3 is TGTGCCAGCAGCCGCCCCGTGGCGGGGGCATCTAGCACAGATACGCAGTATTTT. Translating gives CASSRPVAGASSTDTQYF.

On this clone: This same CDR3 is encoded by further DNA sequences in the sample. In DNA, the CDR3 is TGTGCCAGCTCACCGGGCACAGGGTCGTACAATGAGCAGTTCTTC. Its translation: CASSPGTGSYNEQFF. The chain has TRBV18 and TRBJ2-1; D might be TRBD1 (6 bases). This CDR3 has 15 residues. The V end lost 3 bases, the J end lost 4 bases, and 13 bases lay between the germline ends. Germline-derived CDR1 and CDR2 are KGHSH and LQKENI.

The rearrangement joins TRBV7-9 to TRBJ1-3; 9 nucleotides line up with TRBD1. The CDR3 contains 16 residues. Trimming removed 5 bases from V and 4 bases from J; junction bases left unmatched: 9. Germline values: CDR1 SEHNR, CDR2 FQNEAQ (reference sequence). In DNA form, the CDR3 reads TGTGCCAGCAGCCCCACGGGGGGACAGGGCGGAAACACCATATATTTT. It translates to CASSPTGGQGGNTIYF.

The chain carries TRBV10-1 and TRBJ1-5, with D perhaps TRBD1 (5 bases). The CDR3 has 15 amino acids. V was cut by 6 bases and J by 4 bases, with 16 bases left in between. Germline V gene data show CDR1 as WNHNN and CDR2 as SYGVQD (reference sequence). CDR3 amino acids: CASRKNRQANQPQHF. In DNA form, the CDR3 reads TGCGCCAGCAGGAAGAACAGGCAGGCTAATCAGCCCCAGCATTTT.

The chain employs TRBV18 and TRBJ1-4; no firm D call. Deletions cut 3 bases from V and 0 bases from J, with 11 bases between. This CDR3 spans 16 amino acids. Per the germline V gene, CDR1 is KGHSH and CDR2 is LQKENI. The CDR3 DNA reads TGTGCCAGCTCACCTGAGCTGGGCGCAACTAATGAAAAACTGTTTTTT. Amino acids: CASSPELGATNEKLFF.

The chain is built from TRBV15 and TRBJ2-7; tentative D call: TRBD1 (6 bases). CDR3 length equals 17 residues. V was pared by 1 base and J by 5 bases, with 21 bases between. Germline V gives CDR1 LNHNV, CDR2 YYDKDF (reference sequence). The CDR3 sequence: CATSRGFGAGAGDEQYF. Here the CDR3 DNA reads TGTGCCACCAGCAGAGGGTTTGGAGCAGGGGCGGGCGACGAGCAGTACTTC.

The V call is TRBV6-4, the J call TRBJ1-1; TRBD1 matches 7 bases. The CDR3 consists of 13 residues. The ends lost 5 bases at V and 5 bases at J; junction bases unmatched: 5. In germline, CDR1 is MRHNA, CDR2 SNTAGT. The chain's CDR3 is CASSLDRETEAFF. CDR3 DNA: TGTGCCAGCAGTCTAGACAGGGAAACTGAAGCTTTCTTT.

The chain employs TRBV7-8 and TRBJ1-3, with D uncertain. V dropped 6 bases and J dropped 0 bases, with 12 bases sitting between them. This CDR3 contains 15 residues. The germline V gene encodes CDR1 SGHVS and CDR2 FQNEAQ. This chain's CDR3 is CASSPIPGSGNTIYF. The CDR3 DNA follows: TGTGCCAGCAGTCCGATCCCCGGCTCTGGAAACACCATATATTTT.